This paragraph reports one T cell receptor beta chain. Its antigen is undetermined. The data originate from a study of T cell responses to AZD1222 COVID-19 vaccine. Points from the study as a whole: Seropositive at baseline were only a handful of AZD1222 recipients. Reports say nearly half of spike-specific TCRs go after unmutated variant regions.

V was pared by 3 bases and J by 6 bases, with 8 bases between. Germline lookup yields CDR1 SGHNT and CDR2 YENEEA. This CDR3 is 13 amino acids long. Only in-frame clones appear in the TCRdb table, and some are missing; sequencing was by immunoSEQ multiplex PCR. The top ten hold under 7% of the sample, which has 150,000 or so clones, about 90% seen once. The sequencing used peripheral blood, collected on day 0 of MenACWY control vaccination. This receptor was taken from an adult in good health. The V call is TRBV11-3, the J call TRBJ2-2; possible D gene TRBD1, 6 bases. The CDR3 loop is CASSFTGSGELFF. CDR3 in DNA: TGTGCCAGCAGCTTTACAGGGTCCGGGGAGCTGTTTTTT.